The 27 T cell receptor beta chains listed next were all sequenced from one sample in a study of control samples from healthy donors and cancer patients. Method: immunoSEQ multiplex PCR; TCRdb's copy keeps in-frame clones and lacks some. The sample consists of 80,000 or so clones, around 95% of them appearing once. Sequencing used blood. Source of these receptors: a woman aged 35 to 49 in good health.

The V call is TRBV5-1, the J call TRBJ2-1; a possible D gene is TRBD2 (5 bases). Germline assignment: CDR1 SGHRS and CDR2 YFSETQ. This CDR3 is 16 amino acids long. Between the trimmed V and J ends, which lost 1 base and 4 bases, there was a span of 15 bases. The CDR3 DNA is TGCGCCAGCAGCTTGTCCCCCAGTGGAGGATACAATGAGCAGTTCTTC. Translation gives CASSLSPSGGYNEQFF.

This rearrangement joins TRBV10-2 to TRBJ1-3; D uncertain. V was cut by 10 bases and J by 8 bases, with 18 bases left in between. The V gene's germline CDR1 is WSHSY and CDR2 SAAADI. The CDR3 has 13 amino acids. The CDR3 loop is CATQLGFLDTIYF. The CDR3, as DNA: TGCGCCACCCAACTGGGTTTCCTGGACACCATATATTTT.

The chain employs TRBV28 and TRBJ2-1; 7 bases map to TRBD2. The CDR3 extends over 16 amino acids. Unmatched junction bases numbered 11, after V lost 5 bases and J lost 4 bases. Germline V gene data show CDR1 as MDHEN and CDR2 as SYDVKM. CDR3 DNA: TGTGCCAGCAGTCGATTGCGGGGGAACCCTTACAATGAGCAGTTCTTC. Translated, it gives CASSRLRGNPYNEQFF. Based on the CDR3 plus reference TRBV28 and TRBJ2-1, the full variable domain is DVKVTQSSRYLVKRTGEKVFLECVQDMDHENMFWYRQDPGLGLRLIYFSYDVKMKEKGDIPEGYSVSREKKERFSLILESASTNQTSMYLCASSRLRGNPYNEQFFGPGTRLTVL.

The gene calls are TRBV14 and TRBJ1-1; D gene uncertain. The CDR3 is 13 residues long. Germline V lookup: CDR1 SGHDN, CDR2 FVKESK. The V and J ends lost 0 bases and 0 bases respectively, with 2 bases between them. The CDR3 is CASSQDLNTEAFF. The CDR3 coding sequence is TGTGCCAGCAGCCAAGACCTGAACACTGAAGCTTTCTTT.

V gene TRBV5-8 combines with J gene TRBJ1-6, with D possibly being TRBD1 (5 bases). The germline gives CDR1 SGHTS, CDR2 YDEGEE. CDR3 size: 13 residues. The ends were cut back, 1 base at V and 7 bases at J, with 6 bases in the middle. CDR3 sequence: CASSLRDNSPLHF. In DNA form, the CDR3 reads TGTGCCAGCAGCTTGAGGGACAATTCACCCCTCCACTTT. Variable domain in full (rest from reference TRBV5-8 and TRBJ1-6): EAGVTQSPTHLIKTRGQQATLRCSPISGHTSVYWYQQALGLGLQFLLWYDEGEERNRGNFPPRFSGRQFPNYSSELNVNALELEDSALYLCASSLRDNSPLHFGNGTRLTVT.

The rearrangement links TRBV28 to TRBJ2-7; 9 nucleotides agree with TRBD1. Trimming removed 5 bases from V and 11 bases from J; junction bases left unmatched: 10. The CDR3 loop spans 13 amino acids. Germline V gives CDR1 MDHEN, CDR2 SYDVKM. CDR3 region: CASSATGQGIKYF. CDR3 in DNA: TGTGCCAGCAGTGCCACGGGACAGGGTATTAAGTACTTC.

The chain has TRBV2 and TRBJ1-6, with 7 bases aligning to TRBD1. CDR3 size: 13 residues. Germline-derived CDR1 and CDR2 are SNHLY and FYNNEI. The V segment lost 6 bases and the J segment 11 bases; nucleotides outside the gene matches: 7. The CDR3 nucleotides are TGTGCCAGCAGGGACGACAGGGCCCCACCCCTCCACTTT. This translates into CASRDDRAPPLHF.

This clone was observed a handful of times. The rearrangement links TRBV18 to TRBJ2-5; weak D call: TRBD1 (5 bases). Trimming left V 3 bases short and J 3 bases short, with 20 bases between. Germline CDR1 reads KGHSH; CDR2 reads LQKENI. The CDR3 runs to 17 residues. The CDR3 here is CASSPRPVTVRKETQYF. The CDR3 nucleotides read TGTGCCAGCTCACCGAGGCCCGTGACAGTGAGAAAAGAGACCCAGTACTTC.

V gene TRBV4-3 combines with J gene TRBJ1-5; D unresolved. This CDR3 has 15 amino acids. Germline lookup yields CDR1 LGHNA and CDR2 YSLEER. Trimming removed 0 bases at V and 0 bases at J, with 6 bases between. In DNA form, the CDR3 reads TGCGCCAGCAGCCAAGATGGGGTTAGCAATCAGCCCCAGCATTTT. Protein: CASSQDGVSNQPQHF.

This clone was observed a few times. DNA for the CDR3: TGTGCCAGCAGGACGACAGGGCAAATTGGAGCTTTCTTT. Its protein is CASRTTGQIGAFF. The J gene is TRBJ1-1, the V gene TRBV2; 7 bases agree with TRBD1. The trim removed 6 bases at V and 10 bases at J, leaving 11 bases unmatched. The germline V gene has CDR1 SNHLY and CDR2 FYNNEI. This CDR3 region has 13 residues. Full variable domain (missing parts from reference TRBV2 and TRBJ1-1): EPEVTQTPSHQVTQMGQEVILRCVPISNHLYFYWYRQILGQKVEFLVSFYNNEISEKSEIFDDQFSVERPDGSNFTLKIRSTKLEDSAMYFCASRTTGQIGAFFGQGTRLTVV.

The chain recombines TRBV29-1 with TRBJ2-7, with D unclear. This CDR3 is built from 13 residues. Per germline, CDR1 SQVTM and CDR2 ANQGSEA. V dropped 4 bases and J dropped 6 bases, with 16 bases sitting between them. CDR3: CSVAVRQPSEQYF. Written as DNA, the CDR3 is TGCAGCGTTGCAGTACGCCAGCCCTCCGAGCAGTACTTC.

This CDR3 reads CASSSTLGTEAFF. Written as DNA, the CDR3 is TGTGCCAGCAGTTCCACTCTCGGGACTGAAGCTTTCTTT. The genes are TRBV6-4 and TRBJ1-1; D call uncertain. The V gene lost 5 bases and the J gene lost 5 bases, with 12 bases spanning the gap. The CDR3 spans 13 residues. Per germline, CDR1 MRHNA and CDR2 SNTAGT.

The chain employs TRBV11-3 and TRBJ2-1, with 9 bases matching TRBD2. This CDR3 is built from 13 residues. V was clipped by 4 bases and J by 10 bases; unmatched bases: 5. The germline V gene has CDR1 SGHNT and CDR2 YENEEA. CDR3 loop: CASSSGTSLEQFF. For the CDR3, the DNA is TGTGCCAGCAGCTCAGGGACTAGCCTAGAGCAGTTCTTC.

V gene TRBV7-9 combines with J gene TRBJ1-2; D is perhaps TRBD1 (5 bases). CDR1 and CDR2 (germline): SEHNR, FQNEAQ (reference sequence). V lost 2 bases and J 6 bases, leaving 7 bases between the germline ends. The CDR3 length is 12 residues. The CDR3 nucleotides read TGTGCCAGCAGCTTACGGGGCCATGGCTACACCTTC. It specifies CASSLRGHGYTF.

V and J are TRBV3-1 (or the pseudogene TRBV3-2) and TRBJ1-1; D call uncertain. The CDR3 has 14 residues. CDR1 and CDR2 (germline): LGHDT, YNNKEL (reference sequence). Trimming left V 0 bases short and J 4 bases short, with 9 bases between. The CDR3, as DNA: TGTGCCAGCAGCCAAGACGGTGAGTTCACTGAAGCTTTCTTT. Translating it yields CASSQDGEFTEAFF.

This sequence joins TRBV6-4 and TRBJ1-2; no firm D call. The CDR3 sequence is 15 residues long. The germline V and J ends were trimmed by 0 bases and 5 bases, with 13 bases remaining between them. Germline loops: CDR1 MRHNA, CDR2 SNTAGT. This chain's CDR3 is CASSDSSLQTYGYTF. The DNA of the CDR3 is TGTGCCAGCAGTGACTCCTCTCTCCAAACTTATGGCTACACCTTC.

This chain connects TRBV7-8 to TRBJ2-2, with 12 bases lining up with TRBD2. Trimming took 6 bases from V and 5 from J; bases not matched to a gene: 7. The CDR3 totals 16 residues. From germline, CDR1 is SGHVS and CDR2 FQNEAQ. The CDR3 protein is CASSPALAGGTGELFF. DNA for the CDR3: TGTGCCAGCAGTCCGGCCCTAGCGGGGGGGACCGGGGAGCTGTTTTTT.

The chain joins TRBV28 to TRBJ1-4; a possible D gene is TRBD1 (5 bases). Trimming removed 6 bases at V and 10 bases at J, with 12 bases between. The CDR3 sequence is 12 residues long. Germline CDR1 MDHEN, CDR2 SYDVKM. Here the CDR3 DNA reads TGTGCCAGCAGGTTCACCGGGACAAAACTGTTTTTT. Protein sequence: CASRFTGTKLFF. Supplemented by reference TRBV28 and TRBJ1-4, the full variable domain reads DVKVTQSSRYLVKRTGEKVFLECVQDMDHENMFWYRQDPGLGLRLIYFSYDVKMKEKGDIPEGYSVSREKKERFSLILESASTNQTSMYLCASRFTGTKLFFGSGTQLSVL.

The DNA of the CDR3 is TGTGCCAGCATAGGGGCGCAGTTAGGGGAGCTGTTTTTT. As protein: CASIGAQLGELFF. The J gene is TRBJ2-2, the V gene TRBV6-5; possible D gene TRBD1, 5 bases. CDR3 size: 13 residues. V lost 7 bases and J 8 bases, leaving 14 bases between the germline ends. The V gene's germline CDR1 is MNHEY and CDR2 SVGAGI.

The chain uses TRBV29-1 and TRBJ1-3, with 9 bases lining up with TRBD1. Germline-derived CDR1 and CDR2 are SQVTM and ANQGSEA. V lost 6 bases and J lost 0; bases outside the gene matches: 6. The CDR3 is made up of 15 amino acids. CDR3 loop: CSVRTGASSGNTIYF. The CDR3 DNA reads TGCAGCGTAAGGACAGGGGCGAGCTCTGGAAACACCATATATTTT.

The chain employs TRBV7-6 and TRBJ2-7; 11 nucleotides match TRBD2. The ends lost 1 base at V and 0 bases at J; junction bases unmatched: 2. The CDR3 covers 16 residues. The germline V gene encodes CDR1 SGHVS and CDR2 FNYEAQ. The DNA of the CDR3 is TGTGCCAGCAGCTTAGGACTAGCGGGGTTCTCCTACGAGCAGTACTTC. As protein: CASSLGLAGFSYEQYF.

CDR3 sequence reads: CASSQGMMAGELFF. The CDR3 nucleotides read TGCGCCAGCAGCCAAGGGATGATGGCAGGGGAGCTGTTTTTT. V gene TRBV4-3 combines with J gene TRBJ2-2; no clear D gene. The CDR3 has 14 residues. Trimming removed 1 base at V and 8 bases at J, with 11 bases between. Germline V gene lookup returns CDR1 LGHNA and CDR2 YSLEER.

The rearrangement joins TRBV5-8 to TRBJ2-1; D unclear. From germline, CDR1 is SGHTS and CDR2 YDEGEE. The V end lost 6 bases, the J end lost 0 bases, and 13 bases lay between the germline ends. The CDR3 totals 15 residues. In DNA, the CDR3 is TGTGCCAGCATTGGTGGCTGGGGCTCCTACAATGAGCAGTTCTTC. Translating it yields CASIGGWGSYNEQFF.

This rearrangement joins TRBV27 to TRBJ1-1; possibly TRBD1 for D (5 bases). This CDR3 has 13 amino acids. Germline CDR1 reads MNHEY; CDR2 reads SMNVEV (reference sequence). The V and J ends lost 7 bases and 6 bases respectively, with 15 bases between them. The CDR3 nucleotides are TGTGCCAGCACCCCGTTAGGGGAGGCTGAAGCTTTCTTT. The encoded protein is CASTPLGEAEAFF.

This clone was recorded once. This sequence joins TRBV4-1 and TRBJ2-1; weak D call: TRBD2 (5 bases). V lost 2 bases and J lost 6, with 17 bases in between. Germline assignment: CDR1 MGHRA and CDR2 YSYEKL. The CDR3 is 16 residues long. CDR3 loop: CASSQHSGPLSNEQFF. CDR3 DNA sequence: TGCGCCAGCAGCCAACACAGCGGACCCCTTAGCAATGAGCAGTTCTTC.

The gene calls are TRBV5-6 and TRBJ1-1; D call uncertain. With 5 bases removed from V and 0 bases from J, the gap between germline ends came to 14 bases. Germline CDR1 and CDR2: SGHDT and YYEEEE. This CDR3 comprises 15 residues. This chain's CDR3 is CASRWQETMNTEAFF. Here the CDR3 DNA reads TGTGCCAGCAGGTGGCAGGAGACTATGAACACTGAAGCTTTCTTT. Full variable domain (missing parts from reference TRBV5-6 and TRBJ1-1): DAGVTQSPTHLIKTRGQQVTLRCSPKSGHDTVSWYQQALGQGPQFIFQYYEEEERQRGNFPDRFSGHQFPNYSSELNVNALLLGDSALYLCASRWQETMNTEAFFGQGTRLTVV.

The rearrangement joins TRBV27 to TRBJ1-5; D call uncertain. The V end was cut by 3 bases, the J end by 4 bases, with 7 bases between. The CDR3 consists of 13 residues. CDR1 is MNHEY, CDR2 SMNVEV, per germline (reference sequence). CDR3 DNA: TGTGCCAGCAGTTTCGCCAGGAATCAGCCCCAGCATTTT. Its translation: CASSFARNQPQHF.